The rows below give T cell receptor beta chains drawn from one sample of a study of blood T cell repertoires in COVID-19. Using immunoSEQ multiplex PCR, the repertoire was profiled, and TCRdb retains in-frame clones only, with some absent. Counted here are 170,000 or so clones, less than 90% occurring once; the ten biggest clones make up 7% to 7.5%. Sequencing was performed on PBMCs or T cells enriched from blood (not recorded which). These TCRs come from a woman aged 50 to 60 who had recovered from COVID-19. The CDR3 runs from the conserved cysteine through the conserved F or W. A D gene is named only where the DNA matches it firmly. Clone size is given for some rows only: seen once, a few or many times, or a class if the clone is expanded.

CDR3	DNA	D	size	J	length	V
CASSPQRGNEQFF	TGTGCCAGCAGCCCCCAGCGGGGGAATGAGCAGTTCTTC	TRBD2	NA	TRBJ2-1	13	TRBV28
CASSQEWSGSPGELFF	TGCGCCAGCAGCCAAGAATGGAGCGGGAGTCCCGGGGAGCTGTTTTTT	TRBD2	NA	TRBJ2-2	16	TRBV4-1
CASSLVGDREAFF	TGTGCCAGCAGCTTAGTTGGCGACAGGGAAGCTTTCTTT	NA	once	TRBJ1-1	13	TRBV7-2
CASSLGLAGSSYEQYF	TGCGCCAGCAGCTTGGGTCTAGCGGGGAGCTCCTACGAGCAGTACTTC	TRBD2	few	TRBJ2-7	16	TRBV5-1
CASSTRGGPYGYTF	TGTGCCAGCAGTACCCGGGGGGGCCCGTATGGCTACACCTTC	NA	few	TRBJ1-2	14	TRBV6-5
CASSNSRGGVYEQYF	TGTGCCAGCAGCAATTCGAGAGGGGGGGTCTACGAGCAGTACTTC	NA	NA	TRBJ2-7	15	TRBV28
CASSFIMGGETQYF	TGTGCCAGCAGCTTTATTATGGGAGGAGAGACCCAGTACTTC	NA	NA	TRBJ2-5	14	TRBV5-4
CASSLDSRSSYNSPLHF	TGCGCCAGCAGCTTGGACTCAAGGAGCTCCTATAATTCACCCCTCCACTTT	NA	NA	TRBJ1-6	17	TRBV5-1
CASSLTGNTGELFF	TGTGCCAGCAGCTTGACAGGGAACACCGGGGAGCTGTTTTTT	NA	NA	TRBJ2-2	14	TRBV11-2
CASSLTGMNTEAFF	TGCGCCAGCAGCTTGACAGGCATGAACACTGAAGCTTTCTTT	NA	NA	TRBJ1-1	14	TRBV5-1
CASSSPRGGDEKLFF	TGTGCCAGCAGCTCGCCCCGAGGAGGGGATGAAAAACTGTTTTTT	NA	NA	TRBJ1-4	15	TRBV7-2
CASSVGVDSAKQYF	TGTGCCAGCAGCGTAGGCGTAGACTCCGCAAAGCAGTACTTC	NA	few	TRBJ2-7	14	TRBV9
CASSLAGASDTQYF	TGTGCCAGCAGTTTAGCGGGAGCATCAGATACGCAGTATTTT	TRBD2	once	TRBJ2-3	14	TRBV28
CASSQSLLRGTTEAFF	TGCGCCAGCAGCCAATCCCTACTCAGGGGCACCACTGAAGCTTTCTTT	NA	few	TRBJ1-1	16	TRBV4-1
CASSVAGPTNTEAFF	TGTGCCAGCAGTGTTGCAGGGCCTACGAACACTGAAGCTTTCTTT	NA	NA	TRBJ1-1	15	TRBV2
CASRTGFTEQYF	TGCGCCAGCCGTACAGGGTTTACCGAGCAGTACTTC	NA	NA	TRBJ2-7	12	TRBV5-1
CASSSGDRGYETQYF	TGTGCCAGCAGCTCGGGGGACAGGGGTTATGAGACCCAGTACTTC	TRBD1	NA	TRBJ2-5	15	TRBV7-9
CAWSPNPGTNYGYTF	TGTGCCTGGAGTCCCAACCCGGGGACTAACTATGGCTACACCTTC	NA	NA	TRBJ1-2	15	TRBV30
CASSRTVHNSPLHF	TGCGCCAGCAGCCGGACAGTCCATAATTCACCCCTCCACTTT	NA	NA	TRBJ1-6	14	TRBV4-3
CASSFRVISGANVLTF	TGTGCCAGCAGCTTCCGGGTGATCTCTGGGGCCAACGTCCTGACTTTC	NA	NA	TRBJ2-6	16	TRBV5-6
CATSGQAGANVLTF	TGTGCCACCAGCGGACAGGCTGGGGCCAACGTCCTGACTTTC	TRBD1	once	TRBJ2-6	14	TRBV15
CASSIAGLAGELFF	TGTGCCAGCAGCATCGCAGGGTTAGCAGGGGAGCTGTTTTTT	NA	NA	TRBJ2-2	14	TRBV7-9
CASSLIGLAGDTGELFF	TGTGCCAGCAGCCTGATAGGGCTAGCGGGGGATACCGGGGAGCTGTTTTTT	TRBD2	NA	TRBJ2-2	17	TRBV5-6
CASANRVGYGYTF	TGTGCCAGCGCAAACAGGGTGGGCTATGGCTACACCTTC	NA	NA	TRBJ1-2	13	TRBV25-1
CAWSAQMGAGANEKLFF	TGTGCCTGGAGTGCCCAGATGGGGGCTGGGGCTAATGAAAAACTGTTTTTT	NA	NA	TRBJ1-4	17	TRBV30
CASSLRRGRTDTQYF	TGTGCCAGCAGCTTGCGCAGGGGACGCACAGATACGCAGTATTTT	NA	NA	TRBJ2-3	15	TRBV5-8
CASALGTGQFYEQYF	TGTGCCAGCGCCTTGGGGACCGGACAGTTCTACGAGCAGTACTTC	NA	NA	TRBJ2-7	15	TRBV7-2
CASSLWTANTEAFF	TGCGCCAGCAGCCTCTGGACAGCGAACACTGAAGCTTTCTTT	NA	NA	TRBJ1-1	14	TRBV5-1
CASSLGMRDTQYF	TGTGCCAGCAGCTTAGGTATGAGAGATACGCAGTATTTT	NA	NA	TRBJ2-3	13	TRBV11-2
CASSLSRGPGTQYF	TGTGCCAGCAGTTTATCGAGAGGGCCTGGGACCCAGTACTTC	NA	NA	TRBJ2-5	14	TRBV27
CASSLDRGPNQPQHF	TGTGCCAGCTCACTTGACAGGGGGCCGAATCAGCCCCAGCATTTT	TRBD1	NA	TRBJ1-5	15	TRBV18
CASLLKIGGGDETQYF	TGTGCCAGCCTCCTTAAAATTGGAGGGGGCGATGAGACCCAGTACTTC	NA	NA	TRBJ2-5	16	TRBV28
CASRSGTSNEQYF	TGTGCCAGCAGATCCGGGACTAGTAACGAGCAGTACTTC	TRBD2	few	TRBJ2-7	13	TRBV6-5
CASSFVKRLANTGELFF	TGTGCCAGCAGCTTTGTAAAACGACTAGCGAACACCGGGGAGCTGTTTTTT	NA	NA	TRBJ2-2	17	TRBV11-2
CASSPGKLYEQYF	TGTGCCAGCAGTCCAGGGAAACTCTACGAGCAGTACTTC	NA	NA	TRBJ2-7	13	TRBV6-5
CASRRPGATNEKLFF	TGTGCCAGCAGACGCCCAGGTGCAACTAATGAAAAACTGTTTTTT	NA	NA	TRBJ1-4	15	TRBV27
CASSSNAPNTEAFF	TGTGCCAGTAGTTCCAACGCGCCGAACACTGAAGCTTTCTTT	NA	once	TRBJ1-1	14	TRBV19
CAWSVTGGNSPLHF	TGTGCCTGGAGTGTCACAGGGGGCAATTCACCCCTCCACTTT	TRBD1	NA	TRBJ1-6	14	TRBV30
CASSFTGGANTGELFF	TGTGCCAGCAGCTTCACGGGGGGCGCGAACACCGGGGAGCTGTTTTTT	NA	NA	TRBJ2-2	16	TRBV11-2
CASSNFADRGNANTGELFF	TGTGCCAGCAGCAACTTCGCTGACAGGGGCAACGCGAACACCGGGGAGCTGTTTTTT	NA	NA	TRBJ2-2	19	TRBV21-1
CASSPRGSRQETQYF	TGTGCCAGCAGCCCTAGGGGCAGCCGACAAGAGACCCAGTACTTC	NA	NA	TRBJ2-5	15	TRBV13
CASSLTRGEPSYEQYF	TGTGCCAGCAGCTTAACCCGAGGAGAACCGTCTTACGAGCAGTACTTC	NA	NA	TRBJ2-7	16	TRBV7-9
CAWSVASGRYNEQFF	TGTGCCTGGAGTGTGGCTAGCGGACGTTACAATGAGCAGTTCTTC	TRBD2	once	TRBJ2-1	15	TRBV30
CASRPLSRRANEQYF	TGTGCCAGCAGGCCCTTGAGCCGGAGGGCCAACGAGCAGTACTTC	NA	NA	TRBJ2-7	15	TRBV11-2
CASSLSLAGFTDTQYF	TGTGCCAGCAGTTTAAGCCTAGCGGGGTTCACAGATACGCAGTATTTT	TRBD2	NA	TRBJ2-3	16	TRBV28
CASSEYLQGANTEAFF	TGTGCCAGCAGTGAATATTTACAGGGGGCGAACACTGAAGCTTTCTTT	TRBD1	NA	TRBJ1-1	16	TRBV6-1
CASSVSGPLGSYEQYF	TGTGCCAGCAGTGTTAGCGGCCCCCTTGGGTCCTACGAGCAGTACTTC	NA	NA	TRBJ2-7	16	TRBV25-1
CASMARVRNTIYF	TGTGCCAGCATGGCACGGGTTAGAAACACCATATATTTT	NA	NA	TRBJ1-3	13	TRBV6-5
CAWRLAGGNTGELFF	TGTGCCTGGAGGCTAGCGGGAGGGAACACCGGGGAGCTGTTTTTT	TRBD2	NA	TRBJ2-2	15	TRBV30
CASSPTKAGQGAGGAFF	TGTGCCAGCAGCCCCACTAAGGCTGGACAGGGGGCGGGAGGAGCTTTCTTT	TRBD1	few	TRBJ1-1	17	TRBV7-9
CASSQEKRGDTQYF	TGTGCCAGCAGCCAAGAGAAAAGGGGGGATACGCAGTATTTT	NA	NA	TRBJ2-3	14	TRBV14
CASSLVGGSYEQYF	TGTGCCAGCAGCTTAGTCGGGGGGTCCTACGAGCAGTACTTC	TRBD2	NA	TRBJ2-7	14	TRBV11-2
CASSLDGGKDYGYTF	TGTGCCAGCAGCTTAGATGGCGGAAAGGACTATGGCTACACCTTC	NA	NA	TRBJ1-2	15	TRBV7-2
CATRISGRWDNEQFF	TGTGCCACCAGGATTAGCGGGAGATGGGACAATGAGCAGTTCTTC	TRBD2	NA	TRBJ2-1	15	TRBV15
CSVGEEHGYTF	TGCAGCGTTGGAGAGGAGCATGGCTACACCTTC	NA	NA	TRBJ1-2	11	TRBV29-1
CASGGRELPRDEQYF	TGTGCCAGTGGGGGGCGGGAGCTCCCGAGAGACGAGCAGTACTTC	NA	NA	TRBJ2-7	15	TRBV28
CAWARGSYNEQFF	TGTGCCTGGGCCCGAGGATCCTACAATGAGCAGTTCTTC	NA	NA	TRBJ2-1	13	TRBV30
CASGQGNEKLFF	TGTGCCAGCGGACAGGGCAATGAAAAACTGTTTTTT	TRBD1	NA	TRBJ1-4	12	TRBV28
CASSAAGQSYNEQFF	TGCGCCAGCAGCGCCGCGGGACAGTCCTACAATGAGCAGTTCTTC	NA	NA	TRBJ2-1	15	TRBV5-1
CASSVWPRTGKAKNIQYF	TGTGCCAGCAGCGTTTGGCCCCGGACAGGGAAGGCCAAAAACATTCAGTACTTC	TRBD1	few	TRBJ2-4	18	TRBV7-9